The rows below give T cell receptor beta chains drawn from one sample of a study of T cell repertoires in ileal Crohn's disease. The repertoire was sequenced with immunoSEQ multiplex PCR; TCRdb's copy has only in-frame clones and lacks some. Of approximately 7,000 clones detected, around two thirds appear once; the ten largest clones hold approximately 8.6%. The sequencing sample was made of ileal tissue. Receptors were obtained from an adult with Crohn's disease. CDR3s include the opening cysteine and the closing phenylalanine or tryptophan.

>15|TRBJ2-6|TRBV2
CASNDEGAGANVLTF
>13|TRBJ2-7|TRBV4-1
CASSQEVGYEQYF
>17|TRBJ2-6|TRBV7-6
CASSLAGGGAGANVLTF
>13|TRBJ1-2|TRBV19
CASSTDSYYGYTF
>14|TRBJ1-1|TRBV6-1
CASSGRTGGTEAFF
>14|TRBJ1-5|TRBV28
CASLRTASNQPQHF
>12|TRBJ1-2|TRBV7-6
CASSDQGYGYTF
>14|TRBJ2-1|TRBV27
CASSFSLARDEQFF
>17|TRBJ1-3|TRBV30
CASVPGQGFGSGNTIYF
>19|TRBJ2-7|TRBV7-2
CASSLLGGLAGSRTYEQYF
>16|TRBJ2-5|TRBV16
CASSQSVYNSQETQYF
>14|TRBJ2-1|TRBV5-1
CASKHGTSSNEQFF
>12|TRBJ2-3|TRBV4-1
CASSQEAGPEYF
>16|TRBJ2-1|TRBV11-1
CASSLVGQGSYNEQFF
>16|TRBJ2-1|TRBV5-1
CASSLETGASYNEQFF
>13|TRBJ1-1|TRBV7-3
CASSLYTNTEAFF
>13|TRBJ2-3|TRBV6-5
CASSYEGGGGQYF
>14|TRBJ2-7|TRBV7-9
CASSSRQVFYEQYF
>13|TRBJ2-3|TRBV29-1
CSVGGLGGDTQYF
>15|TRBJ2-7|TRBV11-2
CASSLGLAGGAEQYF
>14|TRBJ2-7|TRBV5-4
CASSSAGTFYEQYF
>12|TRBJ1-1|TRBV10-1
CASTVMNTEAFF
>15|TRBJ2-7|TRBV27
CASRMAGTARYEQYF
>11|TRBJ2-5|TRBV2
CASKFQETQYF
>15|TRBJ2-2|TRBV5-4
CASSSSGIVTGELFF
>13|TRBJ2-3|TRBV6-5
CASSSTSTDTQYF
>15|TRBJ1-1|TRBV2
CASSDIDPRSAEAFF
>15|TRBJ1-1|TRBV27
CASSLTVGSNTEAFF